The entry below describes one T cell receptor beta chain. Its cognate antigen is unknown. A second about 6 to 12 cycle PCR used barcoded and J-beta primers. Each cDNA was tagged by a template-switch adaptor containing 12 random nucleotides. From the 5' RACE reads, TCRdb called clonotypes with MiXCR, one entry per CDR3 protein. The data hold about 630,000 distinct CDR3 sequences, with around 20% observed a single time. V lost 11 bases to trimming and J lost 7 bases, with 11 bases between them. The CDR3 is 10 amino acids. Per the germline V gene, CDR1 is SGHTA and CDR2 is FQGNSA. These data originate in a study of blood T cells in healthy people across ages. Regarding the study as a whole: Across the age range, TCR beta diversity per million T cells fell in a roughly linear way. Diversity figures based on one million T cells were deemed too low. Because sorting was not performed, PBMCs prevented conclusive naive versus antigen-experienced comparison.

V usage is TRBV7-2 and J usage is TRBJ1-1; D gene uncertain. This clonotype was obtained from a man aged 70 or older in good health. Sequencing used blood. CDR3 sequence (DNA): TGTGCCCACGCTCAAGATGAAGCTTTCTTT. This codes for CAHAQDEAFF.